One sample yielded the 11 T cell receptor beta chains listed below, sequenced in a study of technical replicates of blood from several donors. Libraries were prepared by immunoSEQ multiplex PCR; TCRdb keeps only in-frame clonotypes and omits some of them. Of tens of thousands of clones listed, 90% to 97% are singletons. Sample: T cells isolated from PBMCs. These receptor sequences come from a human donor in good health.

The V and J genes are TRBV9 and TRBJ1-1, with 7 nucleotides matching TRBD1. V was pared by 0 bases and J by 5 bases, with 10 bases of the junction left unmatched. Germline V gene sequence: CDR1 SGDLS, CDR2 YYNGEE. The CDR3 covers 16 residues. The CDR3 DNA reads as TGTGCCAGCAGCGTAGAGGGGGCAGGCCGGGGGACTGAAGCTTTCTTT. It is translated as CASSVEGAGRGTEAFF. Full variable domain (outside the CDR3, taken from reference TRBV9 and TRBJ1-1): DSGVTQTPKHLITATGQRVTLRCSPRSGDLSVYWYQQSLDQGLQFLIQYYNGEERAKGNILERFSAQQFPDLHSELNLSSLELGDSALYFCASSVEGAGRGTEAFFGQGTRLTVV.

V and J are TRBV2 and TRBJ2-7, with TRBD1 identical over 7 bases. J lost 4 bases, V lost 5 bases, and 8 bases had no gene match. The CDR3 contains 14 residues. CDR1 and CDR2 (germline): SNHLY, FYNNEI. Here the CDR3 reads CASSLRTGFYEQYF. The CDR3 nucleotides read TGTGCCAGCAGTTTGCGGACAGGTTTTTACGAGCAGTACTTC.

V is TRBV30 and J is TRBJ2-3; D possibly corresponds to TRBD2 (6 bases). Trimming shortened V by 6 bases and J by 0 bases, and 13 bases separated the two germline ends. The CDR3 runs 14 residues. Germline loops: CDR1 GTSNPN, CDR2 SVGIG (reference sequence). The CDR3 nucleotides are TGTGCCTGCGGGAGAGGTGGAAGCACAGATACGCAGTATTTT. This encodes CACGRGGSTDTQYF.

CDR3 DNA sequence: TGCAGCGTTGAAGCGGGGGTCGCCACTGAAGCTTTCTTT. Its protein product is CSVEAGVATEAFF. The rearrangement uses TRBV29-1 and TRBJ1-1; tentatively, D is TRBD1 (5 bases). The CDR3 has 13 residues. Trimming stripped 1 base from V and 4 bases from J, with 10 bases between. The germline V gene encodes CDR1 SQVTM and CDR2 ANQGSEA.

This chain uses TRBV4-1 with TRBJ2-1; 8 nucleotides agree with TRBD2. CDR3 length: 17 amino acids. The germline V gene encodes CDR1 MGHRA and CDR2 YSYEKL. Losses at the gene ends were 0 bases for V and 6 bases for J; bases not matched to a gene: 10. CDR3 DNA sequence: TGCGCCAGCAGCCAAGAGCCGACGCGGGAGGTTTCCAATGAGCAGTTCTTC. Its protein is CASSQEPTREVSNEQFF.

This clone was counted a single time. The genes are TRBV7-9 and TRBJ2-1, with D perhaps matching TRBD1 (5 bases). The germline V gene has CDR1 SEHNR and CDR2 FQNEAQ (reference sequence). This CDR3 has 14 amino acids. V gave up 4 bases and J gave up 2 bases, with 9 bases separating them. DNA for the CDR3: TGTGCCAGCAGCTCAGGGAAGGCCTACAATGAGCAGTTCTTC. Protein product: CASSSGKAYNEQFF. Supplemented by reference TRBV7-9 and TRBJ2-1, the full variable domain reads DTGVSQNPRHKITKRGQNVTFRCDPISEHNRLYWYRQTLGQGPEFLTYFQNEAQLEKSRLLSDRFSAERPKGSFSTLEIQRTEQGDSAMYLCASSSGKAYNEQFFGPGTRLTVL.

This rearrangement joins TRBV6-6 to TRBJ2-1, with TRBD2 identical over 15 bases. Germline V CDR1 and CDR2: MNHNY, SVGAGI (reference sequence). This CDR3 is built from 14 residues. The V gene end was trimmed by 5 bases and the J gene end by 13 bases; junction bases not matched to a gene: 6. CDR3 sequence reads: CASSPGTSGRSQFF. CDR3 DNA: TGTGCCAGCAGTCCGGGGACTAGCGGGAGGTCTCAGTTCTTC.

This clone was recorded once. This chain joins TRBV7-8 and TRBJ2-7, with TRBD1 matching over 7 bases. The trim removed 8 bases at V and 7 bases at J, leaving 14 bases unmatched. Germline-derived CDR1 and CDR2 are SGHVS and FQNEAQ. This CDR3 is built from 14 residues. For the CDR3, the DNA is TGTGCCAGCTCCCTGGAAGACCCCAGGGGGGAGCAGTACTTC. Its protein is CASSLEDPRGEQYF.

The V and J genes are TRBV9 and TRBJ2-1; TRBD2 matches at 7 bases. The CDR3 is 18 residues long. The junction had 17 bases not matched to a gene; V was cut back by 4 bases and J by 4 bases. The germline CDR1 and CDR2 sequences are SGDLS and YYNGEE. This CDR3 reads CASSSRSSGITLYNEQFF. CDR3 coding DNA: TGTGCCAGCAGCTCAAGATCTAGCGGAATTACCCTTTACAATGAGCAGTTCTTC. Supplemented by reference TRBV9 and TRBJ2-1, the full variable domain reads DSGVTQTPKHLITATGQRVTLRCSPRSGDLSVYWYQQSLDQGLQFLIQYYNGEERAKGNILERFSAQQFPDLHSELNLSSLELGDSALYFCASSSRSSGITLYNEQFFGPGTRLTVL.

This chain joins TRBV11-2 and TRBJ1-1; D call uncertain. V was trimmed by 1 base and J by 8 bases, leaving 11 bases between them. The CDR3 has 13 residues. The germline V gene encodes CDR1 SGHAT and CDR2 FQNNGV. DNA of the CDR3: TGTGCCAGCAGCTTAGGAGGTAATGTGGAAGCTTTCTTT. Its protein is CASSLGGNVEAFF.

The CDR3 here is CASSRASKYEQYF. The CDR3, as DNA: TGCGCCAGCAGCCGAGCCTCGAAATACGAGCAGTACTTC. The chain couples TRBV5-1 to TRBJ2-7, with no clear D. Germline loops: CDR1 SGHRS, CDR2 YFSETQ. The CDR3 spans 13 residues. V lost 4 bases, J lost 4 bases, and 12 bases lay in between.